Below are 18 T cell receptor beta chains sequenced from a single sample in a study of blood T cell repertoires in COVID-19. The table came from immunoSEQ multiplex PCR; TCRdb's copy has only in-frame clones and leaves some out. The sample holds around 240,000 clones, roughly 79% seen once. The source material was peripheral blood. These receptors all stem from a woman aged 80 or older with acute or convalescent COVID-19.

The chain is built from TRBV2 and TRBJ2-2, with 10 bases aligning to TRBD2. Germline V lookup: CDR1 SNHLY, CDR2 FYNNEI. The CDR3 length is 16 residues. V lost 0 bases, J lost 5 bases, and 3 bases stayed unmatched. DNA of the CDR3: TGTGCCAGCAGTGAAGCAGTAGCGGGGGGAACCGGGGAGCTGTTTTTT. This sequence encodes CASSEAVAGGTGELFF.

The CDR3 bases are TGTGCCAGCAGCCCGGACAGGACCTATAATTCACCCCTCCACTTT. It yields the protein CASSPDRTYNSPLHF. The chain combines TRBV5-6 with TRBJ1-6, with 7 bases matching TRBD1. Germline-derived CDR1 and CDR2 are SGHDT and YYEEEE. This CDR3 has 15 residues. After removal of 4 bases from V and 2 bases from J, the junction contained 3 bases not matched to a gene.

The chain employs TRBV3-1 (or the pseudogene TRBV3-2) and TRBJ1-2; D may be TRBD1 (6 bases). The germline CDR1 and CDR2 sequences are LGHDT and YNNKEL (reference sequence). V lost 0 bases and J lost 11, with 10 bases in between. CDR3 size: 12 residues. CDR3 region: CASSQETGRYTF. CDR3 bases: TGTGCCAGCAGCCAAGAAACAGGGCGGTACACCTTC.

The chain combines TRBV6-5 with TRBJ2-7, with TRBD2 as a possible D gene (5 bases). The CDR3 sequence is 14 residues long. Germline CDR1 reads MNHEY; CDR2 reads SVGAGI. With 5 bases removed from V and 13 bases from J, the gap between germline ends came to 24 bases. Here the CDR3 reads CASSPGAAATSIYF. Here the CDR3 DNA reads TGTGCCAGCAGTCCCGGAGCGGCAGCTACGAGCATTTACTTC.

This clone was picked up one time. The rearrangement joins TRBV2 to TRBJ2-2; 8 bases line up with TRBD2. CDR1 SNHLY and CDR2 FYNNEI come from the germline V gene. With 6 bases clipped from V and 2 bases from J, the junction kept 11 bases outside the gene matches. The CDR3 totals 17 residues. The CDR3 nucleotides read TGTGCCAGCAGCCCCTCACGGGGGGGTGCCAACACCGGGGAGCTGTTTTTT. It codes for CASSPSRGGANTGELFF.

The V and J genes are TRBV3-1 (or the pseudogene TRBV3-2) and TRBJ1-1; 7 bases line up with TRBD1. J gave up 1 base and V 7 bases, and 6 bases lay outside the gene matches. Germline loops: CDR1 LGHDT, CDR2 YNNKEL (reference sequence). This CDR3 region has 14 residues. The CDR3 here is CASNQGQTNTEAFF. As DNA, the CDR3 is TGTGCCAGCAACCAGGGACAGACGAACACTGAAGCTTTCTTT.

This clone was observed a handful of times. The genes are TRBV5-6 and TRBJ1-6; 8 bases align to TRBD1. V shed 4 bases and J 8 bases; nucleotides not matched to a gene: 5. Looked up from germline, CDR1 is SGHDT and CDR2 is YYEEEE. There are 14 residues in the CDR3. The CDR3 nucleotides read TGTGCCAGCAGCAATCAGGGGGCTTATTCACCCCTCCACTTT. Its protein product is CASSNQGAYSPLHF.

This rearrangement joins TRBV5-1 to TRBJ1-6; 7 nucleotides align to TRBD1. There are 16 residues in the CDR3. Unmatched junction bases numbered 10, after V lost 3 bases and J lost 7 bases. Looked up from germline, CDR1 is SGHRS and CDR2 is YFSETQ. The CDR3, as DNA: TGCGCCAGCAGCTGGGAGACGACAGGGATGAATTCACCCCTCCACTTT. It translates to CASSWETTGMNSPLHF.

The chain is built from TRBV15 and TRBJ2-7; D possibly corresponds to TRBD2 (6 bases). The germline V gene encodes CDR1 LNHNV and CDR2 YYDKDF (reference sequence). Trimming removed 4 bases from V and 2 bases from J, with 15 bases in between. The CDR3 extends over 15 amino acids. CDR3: CATSMSSGLTYEQYF. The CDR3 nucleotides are TGTGCCACCAGCATGTCCAGCGGGTTAACCTACGAGCAGTACTTC.

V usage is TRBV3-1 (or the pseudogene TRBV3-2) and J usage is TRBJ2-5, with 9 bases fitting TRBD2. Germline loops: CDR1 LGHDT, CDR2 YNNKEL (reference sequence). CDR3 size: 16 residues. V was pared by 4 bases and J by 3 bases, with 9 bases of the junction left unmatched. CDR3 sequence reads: CASSPRGLAGKETQYF. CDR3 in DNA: TGTGCCAGCAGCCCCCGAGGGCTAGCGGGGAAAGAGACCCAGTACTTC.

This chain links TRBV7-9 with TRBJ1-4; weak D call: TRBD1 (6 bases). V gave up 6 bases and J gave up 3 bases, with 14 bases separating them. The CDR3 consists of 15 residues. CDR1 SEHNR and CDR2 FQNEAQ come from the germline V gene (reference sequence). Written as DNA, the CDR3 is TGTGCCAGCAGAGCCACAGGGAGTGCTAATGAAAAACTGTTTTTT. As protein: CASRATGSANEKLFF.

The CDR3, as DNA: TGTGCCAGCAGCGTAGCTCTGGGACACCTTTATGGCTACACCTTC. As protein: CASSVALGHLYGYTF. The chain uses TRBV9 and TRBJ1-2; D might be TRBD1 (6 bases). Trimming removed 0 bases from V and 5 bases from J, with 14 bases in between. This CDR3 spans 15 amino acids. Germline values: CDR1 SGDLS, CDR2 YYNGEE.

CDR3 region: CAISPSGGVDEQYF. CDR3 nucleotide sequence: TGTGCCATCAGTCCGTCGGGGGGCGTCGACGAGCAGTACTTC. This chain joins TRBV10-3 and TRBJ2-7; a weak D match, TRBD2 (7 bases). V was cut by 5 bases and J by 5 bases, with 16 bases left in between. There are 14 residues in the CDR3. The V gene's germline CDR1 is ENHRY and CDR2 SYGVKD.

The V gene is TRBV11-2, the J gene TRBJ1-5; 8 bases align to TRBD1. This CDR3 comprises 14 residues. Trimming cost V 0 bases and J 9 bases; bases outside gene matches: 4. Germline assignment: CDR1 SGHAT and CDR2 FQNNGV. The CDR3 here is CASSLDSGGSPQHF. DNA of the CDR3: TGTGCCAGCAGCTTAGATTCAGGGGGCTCGCCCCAGCATTTT.

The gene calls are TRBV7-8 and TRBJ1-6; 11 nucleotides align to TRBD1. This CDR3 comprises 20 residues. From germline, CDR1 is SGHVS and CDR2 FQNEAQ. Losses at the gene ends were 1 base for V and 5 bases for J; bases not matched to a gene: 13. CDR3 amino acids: CASSLEAGTGGASNNSPLHF. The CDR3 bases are TGTGCCAGCAGCTTAGAAGCCGGGACAGGGGGGGCCTCTAATAATTCACCCCTCCACTTT.

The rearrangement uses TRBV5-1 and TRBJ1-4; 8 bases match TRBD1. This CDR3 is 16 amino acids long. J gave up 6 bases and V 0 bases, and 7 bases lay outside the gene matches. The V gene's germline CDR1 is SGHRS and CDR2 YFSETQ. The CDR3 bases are TGCGCCAGCAGCTTGGGTAAAGCAGGGGGCTATGAAAAACTGTTTTTT. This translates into CASSLGKAGGYEKLFF.

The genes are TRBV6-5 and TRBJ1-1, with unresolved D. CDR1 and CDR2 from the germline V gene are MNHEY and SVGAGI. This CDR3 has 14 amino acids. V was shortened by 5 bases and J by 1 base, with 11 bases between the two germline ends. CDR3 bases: TGTGCCAGCAGTCACCTAGCCCCGAACACTGAAGCTTTCTTT. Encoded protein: CASSHLAPNTEAFF.

The CDR3 protein is CASSPQTGNTEAFF. CDR3 coding DNA: TGTGCCAGCTCACCCCAGACAGGGAACACTGAAGCTTTCTTT. The chain joins TRBV18 to TRBJ1-1, with D possibly being TRBD1 (6 bases). The germline V gene encodes CDR1 KGHSH and CDR2 LQKENI. This CDR3 is 14 amino acids long. V lost 3 bases, J lost 1 base, and 9 bases lay in between.